This T cell receptor (beta chain) was sequenced in a study of CD8 T cells in ankylosing spondylitis. General study results and limits: Researchers reportedly found disease-linked clones significantly enriched in matched ankylosing spondylitis synovial fluid. In ankylosing spondylitis blood, a motif of roughly 8 highly homologous TCR beta variants appeared characteristic. Reactive arthritis synovial fluid and blood previously showed some of these motif variants.

With 6 bases clipped from V and 5 bases from J, the junction kept 12 bases outside the gene matches. Looked up from germline, CDR1 is SEHNR and CDR2 is FQNEAQ (reference sequence). This CDR3 is 16 amino acids long. This clonotype was picked up many times. The antigen remains undetermined. Making the TCR beta libraries involved quantitative 5'-RACE with molecular barcodes. TCRdb re-analysed the 5' RACE reads in MiXCR, keeping a single row per CDR3 protein. The sample includes hundreds of thousands of distinct CDR3 sequences, around 7.8% of them seen just once. Sequences were obtained from blood, either unsorted or a sorted T cell fraction (not recorded which). The clonotype originates from a male donor with ankylosing spondylitis or in good health (not recorded which). V is TRBV7-9 and J is TRBJ2-1; 8 bases match TRBD2. The CDR3 DNA follows: TGTGCCAGCAGTCAAAGGGGACTAGTAGGAGACAATGAGCAGTTCTTC. Its protein product is CASSQRGLVGDNEQFF. The whole variable domain, filled in from reference TRBV7-9 and TRBJ2-1, reads DTGVSQNPRHKITKRGQNVTFRCDPISEHNRLYWYRQTLGQGPEFLTYFQNEAQLEKSRLLSDRFSAERPKGSFSTLEIQRTEQGDSAMYLCASSQRGLVGDNEQFFGPGTRLTVL.